The next 21 T cell receptor beta chains were all read from a single sample in a study of read filtering for tumor transcriptome and immune sequencing. The library was built from roughly 400 ng RNA with molecular barcoded adaptors for alpha/delta and beta/gamma chains. TCRdb fed the reads into MiXCR, producing one record per CDR3 protein. In the table there are about 58,000 distinct CDR3 sequences, roughly an eighth of which are singletons. The specimen sequenced was a population of CD138-negative cells sorted from bone marrow. Source of these receptors: a donor at least 40 years old with multiple myeloma.

A word on this clonotype: This may stem from a read error, because a much larger clone lies one nucleotide away. V gene TRBV7-8 combines with J gene TRBJ2-7, with 7 bases fitting TRBD2. The germline CDR1 and CDR2 sequences are SGHVS and FQNEAQ. This CDR3 is built from 14 residues. CDR3 residues: CAGSPRGIRHEQYF. In nucleotides, the CDR3 is TGTGCCGGCAGCCCGCGGGGGATCCGCCACGAGCAGTACTTC.

This clonotype appeared many times. This chain connects TRBV30 to TRBJ1-1; 9 bases line up with TRBD1. Germline values: CDR1 GTSNPN, CDR2 SVGIG (reference sequence). The trim removed 6 bases at V and 4 bases at J, leaving 6 bases unmatched. The CDR3 loop spans 13 amino acids. The CDR3 DNA reads as TGTGCCTGTAACCGGGACAGGGTCACTGAAGCTTTCTTT. Residues: CACNRDRVTEAFF.

About this clonotype: Possible read error: a much larger clone is one base away. The chain joins TRBV7-9 to TRBJ2-5; D is uncertain. Trimming removed 7 bases from V and 2 bases from J, with 14 bases in between. CDR1 is SEHNR, CDR2 FQNEAQ, per germline (reference sequence). The CDR3 is 14 amino acids. CDR3 bases: TGTGCCAGCAACCTTCCCAGGCAGCAAGAGACCCAGTACTTC. It is translated as CASNLPRQQETQYF. Full variable domain (remainder filled in from reference TRBV7-9 and TRBJ2-5): DTGVSQNPRHKITKRGQNVTFRCDPISEHNRLYWYRQTLGQGPEFLTYFQNEAQLEKSRLLSDRFSAERPKGSFSTLEIQRTEQGDSAMYLCASNLPRQQETQYFGPGTRLLVL.

This clonotype was seen many times. This rearrangement joins TRBV3-1 to TRBJ1-1; tentatively, D is TRBD1 (5 bases). Germline V gene data show CDR1 as LGHDT and CDR2 as YNNKEL (reference sequence). The CDR3 sequence is 14 residues long. Deletions cut 2 bases from V and 6 bases from J, with 13 bases between. The CDR3 coding sequence is TGTGCCAGCAGCCAACGGGACGTAGGCTCTGAAGCTTTCTTT. This translates into CASSQRDVGSEAFF.

In this sample, this clonotype turned up many times. The rearrangement joins TRBV5-1 to TRBJ1-1; TRBD1 matches at 7 bases. Germline assignment: CDR1 SGHRS and CDR2 YFSETQ. The V segment lost 0 bases and the J segment 0 bases; nucleotides outside the gene matches: 2. This CDR3 has 15 amino acids. CDR3 sequence: CASSLVGTVNTEAFF. The CDR3 DNA is TGCGCCAGCAGCTTGGTAGGGACAGTGAACACTGAAGCTTTCTTT.

The J gene is TRBJ2-1, the V gene TRBV7-3; a weak D match, TRBD1 (6 bases). Germline V lookup: CDR1 SGHTA, CDR2 FQGTGA. Trimming took off 2 bases at V and 9 bases at J, with 14 bases between the two ends. CDR3 length: 14 amino acids. CDR3 amino acids: CASSLGTRGREQFF. The CDR3 nucleotides are TGTGCCAGCAGCTTAGGGACAAGGGGCCGTGAGCAGTTCTTC.

This clonotype was seen at least ten times. This rearrangement joins TRBV5-1 to TRBJ2-3, with D tentatively TRBD1 (6 bases). Germline lookup yields CDR1 SGHRS and CDR2 YFSETQ. V was shortened by 2 bases and J by 2 bases, with 15 bases between the two germline ends. The CDR3 length is 16 residues. The DNA of the CDR3 is TGCGCCAGCAGCTTTGGACAGCCCATATCCACAGATACGCAGTATTTT. Its translation is CASSFGQPISTDTQYF.

The gene calls are TRBV9 and TRBJ2-3; 10 positions match TRBD1. Trimming took 3 bases from V and 7 from J; bases not matched to a gene: 5. CDR1 and CDR2 from the germline V gene are SGDLS and YYNGEE. The CDR3 contains 14 residues. CDR3 loop: CASSGQGAENTQYF. The CDR3 DNA sequence: TGTGCCAGCAGCGGACAGGGGGCGGAAAATACGCAGTATTTT. The complete variable domain, with remaining parts taken from reference TRBV9 and TRBJ2-3, reads DSGVTQTPKHLITATGQRVTLRCSPRSGDLSVYWYQQSLDQGLQFLIQYYNGEERAKGNILERFSAQQFPDLHSELNLSSLELGDSALYFCASSGQGAENTQYFGPGTRLTVL.

This clonotype was recorded many times. The CDR3: CASSIGDRGNNEQFF. The CDR3 nucleotides read TGCGCCAGCAGCATCGGGGACAGGGGTAACAATGAGCAGTTCTTC. The chain uses TRBV5-1 and TRBJ2-1; 10 bases agree with TRBD1. V shed 4 bases, J shed 5 bases, and the junction held 6 bases outside the gene matches. The germline CDR1 and CDR2 sequences are SGHRS and YFSETQ. This CDR3 contains 15 residues.

This clonotype was observed a few times. The junction differs from germline at one of its ends, possibly a read error. V usage is TRBV30 and J usage is TRBJ1-1, with D perhaps TRBD1 (6 bases). Germline V gene lookup returns CDR1 GTSNPN and CDR2 SVGIG (reference sequence). The CDR3 is 13 residues long. The CDR3 coding sequence is TGTGCCTGGAGTGTACAGGGATACACTGAAGCTTGCTTT. This gives the protein CAWSVQGYTEACF.

This clonotype came up many times. V and J are TRBV6-1 and TRBJ1-4; weak D call: TRBD1 (6 bases). CDR3 length: 13 amino acids. Per the germline V gene, CDR1 is MNHNS and CDR2 is SASEGT. V gave up 6 bases and J gave up 7 bases, with 12 bases separating them. The DNA of the CDR3 is TGTGCCAGCAGGGACAGATACGGTGAAAAACTGTTTTTT. Amino acids: CASRDRYGEKLFF.

This clonotype was counted a few times. Germline and junction disagree at one end, which may indicate a read error. The rearrangement uses TRBV20-1 and TRBJ2-7; possible D gene TRBD1, 6 bases. In germline, CDR1 is DFQATT, CDR2 SNEGSKA (reference sequence). CDR3 length equals 15 residues. Here the CDR3 DNA reads TGCAGTGCTAGAGACCCGCGGACAGACTCCTGCGAGCAGTACTTC. It encodes CSARDPRTDSCEQYF.

This clonotype occurred many times. V and J are TRBV7-3 and TRBJ2-2; no firm D call. The CDR3 sequence is 15 residues long. Germline lookup yields CDR1 SGHTA and CDR2 FQGTGA. V lost 3 bases, J lost 0 bases, and 8 bases lay in between. CDR3 nucleotides: TGTGCCAGCAGCTTGGTATTCGCGAACACCGGGGAGCTGTTTTTT. It codes for CASSLVFANTGELFF.

This clonotype has ten or more counts. V usage is TRBV7-9 and J usage is TRBJ2-3; the D is unclear. The germline V gene has CDR1 SEHNR and CDR2 FQNEAQ (reference sequence). This CDR3 contains 14 residues. Between the trimmed V and J ends, which lost 5 bases and 10 bases, there was a span of 19 bases. The chain's CDR3 is CASSPPKVADSQYF. The CDR3 region has the DNA TGTGCCAGCAGCCCTCCCAAAGTCGCGGATTCGCAGTATTTT.

The genes are TRBV5-6 and TRBJ1-6; 7 bases match TRBD1. CDR1 is SGHDT, CDR2 YYEEEE, per germline. The CDR3 has 16 amino acids. After removal of 4 bases from V and 6 bases from J, the junction contained 10 bases not matched to a gene. The CDR3: CASSPPNRGFNSPLHF. The CDR3 DNA reads TGTGCCAGCAGCCCCCCGAACAGGGGTTTTAATTCACCCCTCCACTTT.

This clonotype was detected ten times or more. The chain combines TRBV20-1 with TRBJ2-7, with 10 bases identical to TRBD1. V trimming: 7 bases; J trimming: 2 bases; junction bases outside the gene matches: 11. This CDR3 contains 15 residues. Germline V gives CDR1 DFQATT, CDR2 SNEGSKA (reference sequence). The chain's CDR3 is CSGTGQGIGAYEQYF. CDR3 nucleotides: TGCAGTGGTACGGGACAGGGGATTGGGGCCTACGAGCAGTACTTC.

This clonotype has at least ten counts. V is TRBV5-1 and J is TRBJ2-1, with a tentative D call TRBD1 (5 bases). V dropped 4 bases and J dropped 7 bases, with 12 bases sitting between them. Germline CDR1 SGHRS, CDR2 YFSETQ. The CDR3 is 13 residues long. The DNA of the CDR3 is TGCGCCAGCAGCCCGGACACAGTTAATGAGCAGTTCTTC. Its protein is CASSPDTVNEQFF.

This clonotype was recorded at least ten times. The DNA of the CDR3 is TGCAGTGCTAGACCTGGACATGTTCCCACCGGGGAGCTGTTTTTT. This encodes CSARPGHVPTGELFF. The rearrangement uses TRBV20-1 and TRBJ2-2; TRBD1 might be the D (5 bases). This CDR3 has 15 amino acids. V gave up 2 bases and J gave up 4 bases, with 14 bases separating them. CDR1 is DFQATT and CDR2 is SNEGSKA in the germline V gene (reference sequence).

This clonotype was seen ten or more times. The rearrangement links TRBV20-1 to TRBJ2-1; D is perhaps TRBD1 or TRBD2 (5 bases each). The ends were cut back, 4 bases at V and 0 bases at J, with 10 bases in the middle. The CDR3 runs to 14 residues. The germline gives CDR1 DFQATT, CDR2 SNEGSKA (reference sequence). CDR3 amino acids: CSAKGTYSYNEQFF. CDR3 in DNA: TGCAGTGCTAAGGGGACCTACTCCTACAATGAGCAGTTCTTC.

This clonotype was recorded once. This may arise from a read error, as a much more abundant clone is one base away. V is TRBV28 and J is TRBJ1-1; 8 bases fit TRBD1. Per the germline V gene, CDR1 is MDHEN and CDR2 is SYDVKM. The length of the CDR3 is 14 residues. The CDR3 loop is CARSSPGQGTEAFF. Written as DNA, the CDR3 is TGTGCCAGGAGTTCTCCCGGACAGGGCACTGAAGCTTTCTTT.

About this clonotype itself: A much larger clone differs by one base, so this may be a read error. This sequence joins TRBV20-1 and TRBJ2-3; 8 bases fit TRBD2. V shed 6 bases, J shed 5 bases, and the junction held 19 bases outside the gene matches. CDR3 length: 17 amino acids. The germline V gene has CDR1 DFQATT and CDR2 SNEGSKA (reference sequence). CDR3 DNA: TGCAGTGCCGACCCCCCAGCGGGGGCCAATGGAGGAGATACGCAGTATTTT. Protein product: CSADPPAGANGGDTQYF.